This section outlines one T cell receptor beta chain sequence together with its context. The antigen remains unidentified. The record originates from a study of blood T cells in healthy people across ages. Points from the study as a whole: It was held that diversity estimates obtained from one million T cells represented underestimates.

Looked up from germline, CDR1 is LGHDT and CDR2 is YNNKEL (reference sequence). The CDR3 runs to 18 residues. V lost 1 base, J lost 1 base, and 14 bases lay in between. Isolation of PBMCs gave at least 7 million cells per sample. A sample-barcoded 5' primer and a J-beta primer mix were used in a second PCR of roughly 7 to 11 cycles. A template-switch adaptor containing 12 random nucleotides labeled each cDNA molecule. Individual samples furnished no less than 3 million CDR3-containing paired-end reads apiece. TCRdb redid the calling of the 5' RACE reads with MiXCR, one entry per CDR3 protein. Of hundreds of thousands of distinct CDR3 sequences listed, about 52% are singletons.

This sequence originates from a man between 60 and 75 years old in good health. The chain recombines TRBV3-1 with TRBJ2-6; D is perhaps TRBD2 (5 bases). Sequencing was carried out using blood. Here the CDR3 reads CASSQAGRGRSGANVLTF. CDR3 nucleotides: TGTGCCAGCAGCCAAGCGGGAAGAGGGCGATCTGGGGCCAACGTCCTGACTTTC.